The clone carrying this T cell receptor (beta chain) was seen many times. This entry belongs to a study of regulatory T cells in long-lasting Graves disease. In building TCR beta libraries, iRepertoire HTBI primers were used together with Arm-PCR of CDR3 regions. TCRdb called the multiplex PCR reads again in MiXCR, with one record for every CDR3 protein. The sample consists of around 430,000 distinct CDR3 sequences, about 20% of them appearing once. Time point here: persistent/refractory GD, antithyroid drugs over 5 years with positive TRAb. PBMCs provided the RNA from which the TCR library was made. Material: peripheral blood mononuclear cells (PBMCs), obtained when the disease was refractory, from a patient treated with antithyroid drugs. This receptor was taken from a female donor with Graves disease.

CDR3 sequence reads: CASSLSLLRQRISYEQYF. The CDR3 DNA follows: TGTGCCAGCAGTTTAAGTTTGTTGCGTCAGCGGATCTCCTACGAGCAGTACTTC. The chain combines TRBV28 with TRBJ2-7; D is perhaps TRBD2 (5 bases). V dropped 2 bases and J dropped 0 bases, with 20 bases sitting between them. This CDR3 comprises 18 residues. Germline V lookup: CDR1 MDHEN, CDR2 SYDVKM.